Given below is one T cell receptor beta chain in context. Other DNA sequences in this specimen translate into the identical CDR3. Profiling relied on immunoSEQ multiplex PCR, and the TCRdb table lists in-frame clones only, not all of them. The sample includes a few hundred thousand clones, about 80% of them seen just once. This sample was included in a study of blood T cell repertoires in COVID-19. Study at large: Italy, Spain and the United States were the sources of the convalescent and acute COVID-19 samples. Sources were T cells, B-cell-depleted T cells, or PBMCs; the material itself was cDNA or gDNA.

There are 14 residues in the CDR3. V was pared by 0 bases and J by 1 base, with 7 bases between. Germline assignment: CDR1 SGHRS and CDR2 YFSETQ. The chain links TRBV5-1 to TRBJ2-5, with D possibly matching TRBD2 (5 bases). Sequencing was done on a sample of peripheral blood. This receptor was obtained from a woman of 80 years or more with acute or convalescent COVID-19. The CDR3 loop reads CASSLGAGQETQYF. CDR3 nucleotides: TGCGCCAGCAGCTTGGGGGCGGGCCAAGAGACCCAGTACTTC.